This T cell receptor (beta chain) was sequenced for a study of cytomegalovirus exposure and HLA in healthy donors. Study at large: The 130 or so validation repertoires, a later analysis reported, used the same platform as the 550 to 700 repertoires from the first cohort.

The germline V gene encodes CDR1 MNHNS and CDR2 SASEGT. V lost 8 bases, J lost 7 bases, and 15 bases lay in between. The CDR3 contains 13 residues. Study-level points and caveats: In vitro confirmation showed a few CMV-associated chains to be CMV antigen specific. A list of about 180 TCR beta chains associated with cytomegalovirus was given.

This clone has just one count. Its antigen is undetermined. Measured with immunoSEQ multiplex PCR; TCRdb has only the in-frame clones, and not every one. This sample has about 120,000 clones, with over 75% found just once. Sequences were obtained from PBMCs. This rearrangement joins TRBV6-1 to TRBJ1-5, with D perhaps matching TRBD1 (5 bases). This clonotype was obtained from a woman younger than 45 in good health and CMV-seronegative. CDR3 protein: CASEIGGVQPQHF. In DNA, the CDR3 is TGTGCCAGCGAAATCGGAGGGGTACAGCCCCAGCATTTT.